A single sample gave rise to the 19 T cell receptor beta chains below, sequenced in a study of lymphopenia after photon versus proton radiotherapy. The method was immunoSEQ multiplex PCR; TCRdb's version includes in-frame clones alone and lacks a portion of them. The table includes under 30,000 clones, 80% to 90% detected once. The source was peripheral blood, collected from a patient treated with photon-based radiotherapy. All receptors derive from a man aged 50 to 60 with gastric cancer.

The rearrangement uses TRBV19 and TRBJ2-1; D uncertain. Looked up from germline, CDR1 is LNHDA and CDR2 is SQIVND (reference sequence). The CDR3 length is 11 residues. The V end lost 2 bases, the J end lost 8 bases, and 4 bases lay between the germline ends. The CDR3 sequence: CASSILHEQFF. CDR3 nucleotide sequence: TGTGCCAGTAGTATATTACATGAGCAGTTCTTC.

This clone was found once. This rearrangement joins TRBV5-4 to TRBJ2-3; TRBD1 matches at 10 bases. The V and J ends lost 3 bases and 2 bases, in that order; junction bases with no gene match: 3. The CDR3 contains 15 residues. From germline, CDR1 is SGHNT and CDR2 YYREEE (reference sequence). Here the CDR3 reads CASSSGQGYTDTQYF. The CDR3 bases are TGTGCCAGCAGCTCGGGACAGGGGTACACAGATACGCAGTATTTT.

This clone has only one observation. This chain links TRBV7-6 with TRBJ2-1, with 10 positions matching TRBD2. The CDR3 covers 15 residues. The germline V gene encodes CDR1 SGHVS and CDR2 FNYEAQ. The trim removed 5 bases at V and 3 bases at J, leaving 4 bases unmatched. CDR3 protein: CASSPSGGGYNEQFF. CDR3 in DNA: TGTGCCAGCAGCCCTAGCGGGGGAGGCTACAATGAGCAGTTCTTC.

DNA of the CDR3: TGCGCCAGCAGACCGGACGGCACCAATGAAAAACTGTTTTTT. Its protein is CASRPDGTNEKLFF. V usage is TRBV5-1 and J usage is TRBJ1-4; D gene uncertain. Trimming removed 5 bases at V and 5 bases at J, with 13 bases between. Per the germline V gene, CDR1 is SGHRS and CDR2 is YFSETQ. The CDR3 consists of 14 residues.

This chain uses TRBV6-5 with TRBJ2-5; 9 bases line up with TRBD2. The CDR3 sequence is 15 residues long. Germline V CDR1 and CDR2: MNHEY, SVGAGI. V shed 2 bases and J 4 bases; nucleotides not matched to a gene: 5. CDR3 sequence reads: CASSYGGGAGETQYF. The CDR3 DNA reads as TGTGCCAGCAGTTACGGCGGGGGGGCCGGAGAGACCCAGTACTTC.

The chain has TRBV28 and TRBJ1-5; 8 positions agree with TRBD1. There are 14 residues in the CDR3. The ends lost 8 bases at V and 6 bases at J; junction bases unmatched: 9. Germline CDR1 and CDR2: MDHEN and SYDVKM. Written as DNA, the CDR3 is TGTGCCAGCCTTAACAGGGGGGCGTCTCAGCCCCAGCATTTT. The encoded protein is CASLNRGASQPQHF.

This rearrangement joins TRBV5-1 to TRBJ2-3; D is possibly TRBD1 or TRBD2 (5 bases each). The ends were cut back, 2 bases at V and 8 bases at J, with 15 bases in the middle. CDR3 length: 14 amino acids. Germline V lookup: CDR1 SGHRS, CDR2 YFSETQ. The CDR3 coding sequence is TGCGCCAGCAGCTTAGGGACCGAATCAGCTACGCAGTATTTT. Translating it yields CASSLGTESATQYF.

This clone was seen a single time. CDR3 sequence reads: CASSYLQGGSYEQYF. DNA of the CDR3: TGTGCCAGCAGTTACCTCCAGGGGGGATCCTACGAGCAGTACTTC. The chain uses TRBV6-5 and TRBJ2-7, with a weak D call TRBD1 (7 bases). Germline CDR1 reads MNHEY; CDR2 reads SVGAGI. The ends were cut back, 2 bases at V and 1 base at J, with 12 bases in the middle. The CDR3 covers 15 residues.

The chain recombines TRBV15 with TRBJ2-3; possibly TRBD1 for D (6 bases). The CDR3 runs to 13 residues. Trimming took off 8 bases at V and 0 bases at J, with 9 bases between the two ends. The germline V gene has CDR1 LNHNV and CDR2 YYDKDF (reference sequence). The CDR3, as DNA: TGTGCCACCCGGGACATAAGCACAGATACGCAGTATTTT. Translated: CATRDISTDTQYF.

The chain has TRBV5-1 and TRBJ2-2; D remains unclear. The CDR3 spans 15 residues. The V and J ends lost 0 bases and 2 bases respectively, with 8 bases between them. Germline CDR1 and CDR2: SGHRS and YFSETQ. The CDR3 DNA reads as TGCGCCAGCAGCTTGGCCGTCAGCAACACCGGGGAGCTGTTTTTT. Its translation: CASSLAVSNTGELFF.

In nucleotides, the CDR3 is TGTGCTAGTGGTTTGGTCCGGGACGGAGCCCATGCTAGCACAGATACGCAGTATTTT. This translates into CASGLVRDGAHASTDTQYF. The chain links TRBV12-5 to TRBJ2-3; D is perhaps TRBD1 or TRBD2 (5 bases each). CDR3 length: 19 amino acids. The germline V gene has CDR1 LGHNT and CDR2 FRNRAP. Trimming took 0 bases from V and 0 from J, leaving 19 bases between them. Full variable domain (outside the CDR3, taken from reference TRBV12-5 and TRBJ2-3): DARVTQTPRHKVTEMGQEVTMRCQPILGHNTVFWYRQTMMQGLELLAYFRNRAPLDDSGMPKDRFSAEMPDATLATLKIQPSEPRDSAVYFCASGLVRDGAHASTDTQYFGPGTRLTVL.

The chain recombines TRBV27 with TRBJ2-2; TRBD2 matches 12 bases. V lost 2 bases, J lost 2 bases, and 12 bases stayed unmatched. Germline lookup yields CDR1 MNHEY and CDR2 SMNVEV (reference sequence). The CDR3 spans 20 residues. CDR3 sequence: CASSLLDWASGGANTGELFF. In nucleotides, the CDR3 is TGTGCCAGCAGTTTACTTGATTGGGCTAGCGGGGGGGCCAACACCGGGGAGCTGTTTTTT.

The chain recombines TRBV15 with TRBJ1-3; D is unclear. The CDR3 totals 15 residues. V dropped 0 bases and J dropped 1 base, with 7 bases sitting between them. The germline CDR1 and CDR2 sequences are LNHNV and YYDKDF (reference sequence). The chain's CDR3 is CATSRDAGSGNTIYF. The CDR3 DNA reads TGTGCCACCAGCAGAGATGCAGGATCTGGAAACACCATATATTTT.

This clone was observed a few times. The V and J genes are TRBV7-2 and TRBJ1-2; D is perhaps TRBD1 (6 bases). CDR1 is SGHTA and CDR2 is FQGNSA in the germline V gene. With 6 bases removed from V and 5 bases from J, the gap between germline ends came to 13 bases. The CDR3 extends over 13 amino acids. The CDR3 DNA is TGTGCCAGCAGTTTGGGAACAGGGTATGGCTACACCTTC. Translated, it gives CASSLGTGYGYTF. Supplemented by reference TRBV7-2 and TRBJ1-2, the full variable domain reads GAGVSQSPSNKVTEKGKDVELRCDPISGHTALYWYRQSLGQGLEFLIYFQGNSAPDKSGLPSDRFSAERTGGSVSTLTIQRTQQEDSAVYLCASSLGTGYGYTFGSGTRLTVV.

The chain combines TRBV29-1 with TRBJ2-5, with no clear D. Trimming took off 3 bases at V and 3 bases at J, with 2 bases between the two ends. The CDR3 sequence is 10 residues long. Germline V gene lookup returns CDR1 SQVTM and CDR2 ANQGSEA. In nucleotides, the CDR3 is TGCAGCGTTGAGGAAGAGACCCAGTACTTC. Translation: CSVEEETQYF. Drawing the rest from reference TRBV29-1 and TRBJ2-5, the complete variable domain is SAVISQKPSRDICQRGTSLTIQCQVDSQVTMMFWYRQQPGQSLTLIATANQGSEATYESGFVIDKFPISRPNLTFSTLTVSNMSPEDSSIYLCSVEEETQYFGPGTRLLVL.

The V and J genes are TRBV19 and TRBJ1-5, with D unresolved. CDR3 length equals 12 residues. Germline-derived CDR1 and CDR2 are LNHDA and SQIVND (reference sequence). V was shortened by 5 bases and J by 9 bases, with 11 bases between the two germline ends. The CDR3 nucleotides read TGTGCCAGTAGTCAAGGGTACGGGCCCCAGCATTTT. Its translation: CASSQGYGPQHF.

The V and J genes are TRBV18 and TRBJ1-1, with D hard to call. CDR3 length equals 14 residues. V was shortened by 3 bases and J by 8 bases, with 16 bases between the two germline ends. The germline V gene encodes CDR1 KGHSH and CDR2 LQKENI. The DNA for the CDR3 is TGTGCCAGCTCACCTCCTGTGGTAGCAGAAGAAGCTTTCTTT. This translates into CASSPPVVAEEAFF.

J is TRBJ2-1 and V is TRBV18; D remains ambiguous. From germline, CDR1 is KGHSH and CDR2 LQKENI. Trimming took 3 bases from V and 8 from J, leaving 11 bases between them. This CDR3 is built from 13 residues. The CDR3, as DNA: TGTGCCAGCTCACCGTCGGCCAGCCATGAGCAGTTCTTC. This codes for CASSPSASHEQFF.

The chain carries TRBV4-1 and TRBJ1-1; D is unclear. The V gene lost 2 bases and the J gene lost 6 bases, with 25 bases spanning the gap. CDR1 and CDR2 (germline): MGHRA, YSYEKL. The CDR3 spans 18 residues. The CDR3 here is CASSQQPIIWRDSAEAFF. The DNA of the CDR3 is TGCGCCAGCAGCCAACAGCCGATCATATGGAGGGATAGTGCTGAAGCTTTCTTT.